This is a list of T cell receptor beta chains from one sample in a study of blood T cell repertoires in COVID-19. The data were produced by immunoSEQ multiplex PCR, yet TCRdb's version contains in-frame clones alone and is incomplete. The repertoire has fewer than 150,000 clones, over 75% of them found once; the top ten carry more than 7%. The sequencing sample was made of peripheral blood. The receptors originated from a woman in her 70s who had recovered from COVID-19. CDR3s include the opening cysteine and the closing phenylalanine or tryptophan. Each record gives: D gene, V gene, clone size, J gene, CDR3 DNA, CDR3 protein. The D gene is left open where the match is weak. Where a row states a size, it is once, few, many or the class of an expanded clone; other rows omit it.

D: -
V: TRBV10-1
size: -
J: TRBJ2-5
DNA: TGCGCCAGCAGTGAGTCAGTTCCGGGTCAGGAGACCCAGTACTTC
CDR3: CASSESVPGQETQYF

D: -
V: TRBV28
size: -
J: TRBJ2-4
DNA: TGTGCCAGCAGTCCCCCCAGTTGGGGCCTAGCCAAAAACATTCAGTACTTC
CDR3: CASSPPSWGLAKNIQYF

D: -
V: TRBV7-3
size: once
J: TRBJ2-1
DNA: TGTGCCAGCAGCTTGGGAGCAGGGGCCCGCTCGTATGAGCAGTTCTTC
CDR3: CASSLGAGARSYEQFF

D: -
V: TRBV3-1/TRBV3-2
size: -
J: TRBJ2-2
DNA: TGTGCCAGCAGCCAGCTGGCAGCGAACACCGGGGAGCTGTTTTTT
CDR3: CASSQLAANTGELFF

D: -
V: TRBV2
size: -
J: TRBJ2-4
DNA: TGTGCCAGCAGTGCCGACAGGATGATAGCCAAAAACATTCAGTACTTC
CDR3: CASSADRMIAKNIQYF

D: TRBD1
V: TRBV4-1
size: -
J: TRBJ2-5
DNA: TGCGCCAGCAGCCGCAGGGGGACATTCCAAGAGACCCAGTACTTC
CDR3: CASSRRGTFQETQYF

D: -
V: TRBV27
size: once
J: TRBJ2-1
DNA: TGTGCCAGCAGACTCTACCGCGGGCAGGAATACTATGAGCAGTTCTTC
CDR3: CASRLYRGQEYYEQFF

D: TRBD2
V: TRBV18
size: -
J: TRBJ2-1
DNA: TGTGCCAGCTCACCGGCACTAGCGGGATTGGGTGAGCAGTTCTTC
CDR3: CASSPALAGLGEQFF

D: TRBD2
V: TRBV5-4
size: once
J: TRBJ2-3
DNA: TGTGCCAGCAGCCGGACTAGCGGGAAGAGCACAGATACGCAGTATTTT
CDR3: CASSRTSGKSTDTQYF

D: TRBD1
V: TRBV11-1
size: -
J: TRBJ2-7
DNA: TGTGCCAGCAGCTTTTACAGGGGATCCTACGAGCAGTACTTC
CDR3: CASSFYRGSYEQYF

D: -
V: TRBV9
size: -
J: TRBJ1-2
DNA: TGTGCCAGCAGCGTAGAATCAGGGGCGAATGGCTACACCTTC
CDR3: CASSVESGANGYTF

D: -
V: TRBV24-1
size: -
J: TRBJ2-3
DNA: TGTGCCACCAGTGCTCTCGGGGGCACAGATACGCAGTATTTT
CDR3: CATSALGGTDTQYF

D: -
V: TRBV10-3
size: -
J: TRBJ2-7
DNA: TGTGCCATCAGAGATAGCATGTACGAGCAGTACTTC
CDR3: CAIRDSMYEQYF

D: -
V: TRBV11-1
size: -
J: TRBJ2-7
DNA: TGTGCCAGCAGCCGGGGTTACGAGCAGTACTTC
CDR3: CASSRGYEQYF

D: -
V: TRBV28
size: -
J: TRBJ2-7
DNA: TGTGCCAGCAGTTTCCCCGGCGTGGGGAGCTCCTACGAGCAGTACTTC
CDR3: CASSFPGVGSSYEQYF

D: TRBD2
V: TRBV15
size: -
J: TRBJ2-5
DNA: TGTGCCACCGGCACGGGAGGAGATGAGACCCAGTACTTC
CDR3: CATGTGGDETQYF

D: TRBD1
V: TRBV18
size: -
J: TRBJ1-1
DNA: TGTGCCAGCTCACCCGGGACAGGACTGAACACTGAAGCTTTCTTT
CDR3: CASSPGTGLNTEAFF

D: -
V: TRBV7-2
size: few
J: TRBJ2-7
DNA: TGTGCCAGCAGCTGGGGTGCGGGGGCCGGCTACGAGCAGTACTTC
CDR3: CASSWGAGAGYEQYF

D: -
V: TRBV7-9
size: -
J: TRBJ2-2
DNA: TGTGCCAGCAGCTTTAGTCGGGGGTTCGCCGGGGAGCTGTTTTTT
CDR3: CASSFSRGFAGELFF